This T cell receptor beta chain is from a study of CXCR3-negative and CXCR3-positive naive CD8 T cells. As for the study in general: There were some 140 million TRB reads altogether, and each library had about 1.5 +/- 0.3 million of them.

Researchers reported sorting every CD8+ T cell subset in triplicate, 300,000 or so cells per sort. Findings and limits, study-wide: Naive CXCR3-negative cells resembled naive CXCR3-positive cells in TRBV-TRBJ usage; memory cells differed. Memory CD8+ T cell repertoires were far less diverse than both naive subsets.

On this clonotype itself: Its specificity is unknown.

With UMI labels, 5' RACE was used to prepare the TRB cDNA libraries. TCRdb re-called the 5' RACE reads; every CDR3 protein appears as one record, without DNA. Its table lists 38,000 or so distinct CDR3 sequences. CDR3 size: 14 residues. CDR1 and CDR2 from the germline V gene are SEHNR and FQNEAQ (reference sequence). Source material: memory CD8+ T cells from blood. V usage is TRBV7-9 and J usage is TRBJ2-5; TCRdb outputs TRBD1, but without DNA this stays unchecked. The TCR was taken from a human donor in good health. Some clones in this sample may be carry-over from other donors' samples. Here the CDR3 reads CASSLKGRGETQYF.